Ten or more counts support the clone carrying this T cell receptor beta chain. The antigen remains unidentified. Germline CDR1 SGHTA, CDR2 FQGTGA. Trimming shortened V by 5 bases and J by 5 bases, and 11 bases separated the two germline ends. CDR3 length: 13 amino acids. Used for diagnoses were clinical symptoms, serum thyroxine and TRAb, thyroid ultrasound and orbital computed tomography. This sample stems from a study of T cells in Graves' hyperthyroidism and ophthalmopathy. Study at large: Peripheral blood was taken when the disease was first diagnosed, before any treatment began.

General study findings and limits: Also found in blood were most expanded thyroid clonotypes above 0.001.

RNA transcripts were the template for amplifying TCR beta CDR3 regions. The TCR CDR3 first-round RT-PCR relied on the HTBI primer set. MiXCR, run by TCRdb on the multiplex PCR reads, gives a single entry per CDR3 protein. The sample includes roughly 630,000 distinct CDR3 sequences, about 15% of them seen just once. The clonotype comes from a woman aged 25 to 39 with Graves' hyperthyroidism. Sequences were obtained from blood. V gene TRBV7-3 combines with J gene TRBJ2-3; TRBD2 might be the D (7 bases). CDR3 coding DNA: TGTGCCAGCAGCGGGAGGGGGGGAGATACGCAGTATTTT. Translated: CASSGRGGDTQYF. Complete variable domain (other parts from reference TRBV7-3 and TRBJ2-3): GAGVSQTPSNKVTEKGKYVELRCDPISGHTALYWYRQSLGQGPEFLIYFQGTGAADDSGLPNDRFFAVRPEGSVSTLKIQRTERGDSAVYLCASSGRGGDTQYFGPGTRLTVL.